This entry concerns a single T cell receptor beta chain. As yet, its antigen is unknown. This sample was taken from a study of OX40 agonist ivuxolimab in advanced cancers. The CDR3 has 12 amino acids. V was cut by 4 bases and J by 0 bases, with 7 bases left in between. CDR1 and CDR2 from the germline V gene are SQVTM and ANQGSEA. Study-wide points: At doses 0.1 to 3.0 mg/kg, CD4+ and CD8+ clones expanded. CD8+ T cells (on average) carried more expanded clones than CD4+ T cells.

Profiled with immunoSEQ multiplex PCR; TCRdb holds only in-frame clones, not every one. This table holds 30,000 to 35,000 clones, approximately 89% found once. The sequence was obtained from an adult with an advanced solid tumor such as melanoma, head and neck, liver or kidney cancer. The chain combines TRBV29-1 with TRBJ2-7; D possibly corresponds to TRBD2 (5 bases). Source: CD4+ or CD8+ T cells sorted from blood, taken in a trial of the OX40 agonist ivuxolimab. DNA for the CDR3: TGCAGCGTTGTAGCGAACTCCTACGAGCAGTACTTC. This gives the protein CSVVANSYEQYF.